This T cell receptor beta chain was captured by sequencing in a study of blood T cells in healthy people across ages. Whole-study results and caveats: Changes seen in expanded clonotypes were possibly confounded by donor CMV status left unknown. Among T cells, TCR beta diversity per million cells dropped roughly linearly as age rose.

Through a sample-barcoded 5' primer and a J-beta primer mix, a second PCR was run for about 7 to 12 cycles. A minimum of 2.5 million CDR3-containing paired-end reads was obtained for each sample. TCRdb passed the 5' RACE reads through MiXCR, listing each CDR3 protein once. In the table there are some 1.7 million distinct CDR3 sequences, roughly 27% of which are singletons. The V gene's germline CDR1 is MNHNY and CDR2 SVGAGI (reference sequence). Trimming took off 4 bases at V and 8 bases at J, with 14 bases between the two ends. The CDR3 totals 14 residues. For this clonotype: Antigen: not known.

This TCR was sampled from a woman aged 30 to 39 in good health. Sequenced: blood. V usage is TRBV6-6 and J usage is TRBJ1-4; perhaps TRBD1 as D (6 bases). The CDR3 region is CASSSMGASEKLFF. The CDR3 DNA follows: TGTGCCAGCAGTTCCATGGGGGCCTCCGAAAAACTGTTTTTT.